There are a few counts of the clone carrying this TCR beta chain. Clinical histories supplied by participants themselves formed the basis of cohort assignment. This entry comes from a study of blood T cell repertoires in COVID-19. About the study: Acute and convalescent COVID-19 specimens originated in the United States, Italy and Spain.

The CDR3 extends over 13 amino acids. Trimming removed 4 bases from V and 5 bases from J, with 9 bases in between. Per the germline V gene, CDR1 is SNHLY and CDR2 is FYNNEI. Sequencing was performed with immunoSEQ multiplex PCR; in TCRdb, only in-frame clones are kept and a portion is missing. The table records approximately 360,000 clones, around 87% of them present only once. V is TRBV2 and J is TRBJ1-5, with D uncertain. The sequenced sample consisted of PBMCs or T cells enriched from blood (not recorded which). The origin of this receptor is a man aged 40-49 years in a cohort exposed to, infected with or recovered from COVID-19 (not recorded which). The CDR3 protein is CASSVNSYQPQHF. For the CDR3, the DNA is TGTGCCAGCAGTGTAAACAGTTATCAGCCCCAGCATTTT.